This T cell receptor (beta chain) was captured by sequencing in a study of regulatory T cells in long-lasting Graves disease. CDR3 length: 15 residues. Unmatched junction bases numbered 4, after V lost 0 bases and J lost 2 bases. Germline V gives CDR1 SGHRS, CDR2 YFSETQ. This clonotype was recorded at least ten times. The target antigen is unknown. Assembly of TCR beta libraries relied on iRepertoire HTBI primers together with Arm-PCR of CDR3 regions. TCRdb itself ran the multiplex PCR reads through MiXCR, one entry per CDR3 protein. The sample contains hundreds of thousands of distinct CDR3 sequences, approximately 15% of which appear only once. Indicated time point: newly diagnosed GD, antithyroid drugs for less than 3 months. RNA isolated from PBMCs was used to make the TCR library. EDTA tubes were used for drawing 8 to 9 milliliters of peripheral blood. The study's findings and limits: Persistent Graves' patients showed less TCR diversity than newly diagnosed patients showed. Persistent disease preferred TRBV28, TRBJ1-2 and TRBJ2-5; new disease, TRBV20-1 and TRBJ2-1.

This sample was also put to use in a study of T cells in Graves' hyperthyroidism and ophthalmopathy. From that report: Ophthalmopathy was separated from stable hyperthyroidism by a 13 V-J model.

The receptor was derived from a young man with Graves disease. Here the sequenced sample was peripheral blood mononuclear cells (PBMCs), taken at new diagnosis, from a patient treated with antithyroid drugs. The rearrangement joins TRBV5-1 to TRBJ2-7; 8 bases agree with TRBD2. The CDR3 loop is CASSLASGSTYEQYF. The CDR3, as DNA: TGCGCCAGCAGCTTGGCCAGCGGGAGTACCTACGAGCAGTACTTC. Based on the CDR3 plus reference TRBV5-1 and TRBJ2-7, the full variable domain is KAGVTQTPRYLIKTRGQQVTLSCSPISGHRSVSWYQQTPGQGLQFLFEYFSETQRNKGNFPGRFSGRQFSNSRSEMNVSTLELGDSALYLCASSLASGSTYEQYFGPGTRLTVT.